The present T cell receptor beta chain was sequenced within a study of blood T cell repertoires in COVID-19. V gave up 4 bases and J gave up 7 bases, with 9 bases separating them. CDR1 and CDR2 (germline): SGHDT, YYEEEE. This CDR3 has 13 residues. Assay used: immunoSEQ multiplex PCR; TCRdb lists only in-frame clones, some missing. Of a few hundred thousand clones listed, 80% to 90% are singletons. The source of this sequence is a woman aged 40 to 50 who had recovered from COVID-19. The rearrangement links TRBV5-6 to TRBJ1-6, with unresolved D. The sequenced material came from peripheral blood. Written as DNA, the CDR3 is TGTGCCAGCAGCCCGGGATCAAATTCACCCCTCCACTTT. Amino acids: CASSPGSNSPLHF.